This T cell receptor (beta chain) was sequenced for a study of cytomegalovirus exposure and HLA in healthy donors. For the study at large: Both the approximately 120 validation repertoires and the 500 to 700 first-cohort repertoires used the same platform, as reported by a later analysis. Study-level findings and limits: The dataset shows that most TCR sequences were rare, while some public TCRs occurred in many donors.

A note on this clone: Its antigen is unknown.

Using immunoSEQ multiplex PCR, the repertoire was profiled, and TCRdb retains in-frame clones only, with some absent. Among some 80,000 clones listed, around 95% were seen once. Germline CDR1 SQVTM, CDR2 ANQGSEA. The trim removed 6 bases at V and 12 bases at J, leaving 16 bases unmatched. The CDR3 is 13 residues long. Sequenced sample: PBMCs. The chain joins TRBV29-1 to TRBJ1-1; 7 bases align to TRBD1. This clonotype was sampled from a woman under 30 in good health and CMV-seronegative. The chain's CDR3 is CSVRQGGTLIPFF. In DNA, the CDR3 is TGCAGCGTCCGACAGGGAGGAACACTGATCCCTTTCTTT.